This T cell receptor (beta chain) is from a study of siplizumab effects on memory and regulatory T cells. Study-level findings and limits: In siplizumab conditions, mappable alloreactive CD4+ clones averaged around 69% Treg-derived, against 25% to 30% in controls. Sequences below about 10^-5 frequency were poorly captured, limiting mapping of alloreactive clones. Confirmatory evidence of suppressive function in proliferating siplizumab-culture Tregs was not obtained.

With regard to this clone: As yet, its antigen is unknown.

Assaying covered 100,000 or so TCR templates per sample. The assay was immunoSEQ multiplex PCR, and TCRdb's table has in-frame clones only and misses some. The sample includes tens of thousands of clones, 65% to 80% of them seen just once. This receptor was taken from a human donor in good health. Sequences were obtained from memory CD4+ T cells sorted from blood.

The CDR3 nucleotides read TGTGCCAGCAAGGATTGGATAGCGGGCGCCCGCACAGATACGCAGTATTTT. It yields the protein CASKDWIAGARTDTQYF. The gene calls are TRBV2 and TRBJ2-3; TRBD2 aligns across 7 bases. The trim removed 7 bases at V and 1 base at J, leaving 14 bases unmatched. This CDR3 spans 17 amino acids. Germline V lookup: CDR1 SNHLY, CDR2 FYNNEI.